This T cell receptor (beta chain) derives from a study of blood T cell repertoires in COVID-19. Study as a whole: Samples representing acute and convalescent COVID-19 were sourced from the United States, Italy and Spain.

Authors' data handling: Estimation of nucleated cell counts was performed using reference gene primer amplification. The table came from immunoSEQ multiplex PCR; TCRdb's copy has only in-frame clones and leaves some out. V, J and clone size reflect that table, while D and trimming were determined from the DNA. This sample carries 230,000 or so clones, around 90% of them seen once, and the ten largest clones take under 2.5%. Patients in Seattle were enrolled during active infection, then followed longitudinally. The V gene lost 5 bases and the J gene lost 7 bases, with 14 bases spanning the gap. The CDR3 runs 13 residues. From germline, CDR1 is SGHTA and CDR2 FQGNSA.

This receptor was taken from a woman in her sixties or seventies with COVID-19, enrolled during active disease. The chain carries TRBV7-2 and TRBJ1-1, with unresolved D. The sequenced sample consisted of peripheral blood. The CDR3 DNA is TGTGCCAGCAGCGCGCCCGCCTCGGGTGAAGCTTTCTTT. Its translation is CASSAPASGEAFF.